The 20 T cell receptor beta chains given below trace back to one sample, sequenced in a study of T cells in pancreatic ductal adenocarcinoma. No neoadjuvant therapy was given to the selected pancreatic ductal adenocarcinoma patients before their surgery. TCRdb's copy holds only in-frame clones and misses some; the assay was immunoSEQ multiplex PCR. The table shows roughly 540 clones, with roughly 89% occurring only once. Material: pancreatic tumor tissue. The receptor source for this set is a human donor with pancreatic ductal adenocarcinoma. The donor label of this sample is uncertain.

This chain links TRBV27 with TRBJ2-5, with 7 bases identical to TRBD2. Germline CDR1 MNHEY, CDR2 SMNVEV (reference sequence). There are 15 residues in the CDR3. Trimming removed 3 bases from V and 2 bases from J; junction bases left unmatched: 6. The DNA of the CDR3 is TGTGCCAGCAGTTTTGCGGGAGCCCAACAAGAGACCCAGTACTTC. It is translated as CASSFAGAQQETQYF.

This sequence joins TRBV5-4 and TRBJ2-3; weak D call: TRBD1 (5 bases). Germline CDR1 SGHNT, CDR2 YYREEE (reference sequence). The ends were cut back, 3 bases at V and 1 base at J, with 9 bases in the middle. This CDR3 has 14 residues. The CDR3, as DNA: TGTGCCAGCAGCTCTTCACAGGGCACAGATACGCAGTATTTT. It is translated as CASSSSQGTDTQYF.

The chain employs TRBV15 and TRBJ2-4; possibly TRBD2 for D (6 bases). CDR1 is LNHNV, CDR2 YYDKDF, per germline (reference sequence). The CDR3 covers 17 residues. The V gene lost 0 bases and the J gene lost 2 bases, with 14 bases spanning the gap. The CDR3 region has the DNA TGTGCCACCAGCAGAGATCGTATGGGAGGTCCCAAAAACATTCAGTACTTC. This translates into CATSRDRMGGPKNIQYF.

The chain carries TRBV7-2 and TRBJ2-7; D is possibly TRBD2 (6 bases). Germline CDR1 is SGHTA and CDR2 is FQGNSA. V lost 5 bases and J lost 4, with 18 bases in between. There are 15 residues in the CDR3. CDR3 region: CASSPGGAGSYEQYF. CDR3 sequence (DNA): TGTGCCAGCAGCCCAGGAGGGGCAGGTTCTTACGAGCAGTACTTC.

The chain carries TRBV4-2 and TRBJ2-7; D is unresolved. Trimming cost V 1 base and J 4 bases, with 2 bases left between them. Germline lookup yields CDR1 LGHNA and CDR2 YNFKEQ. The CDR3 has 11 residues. DNA for the CDR3: TGTGCCAGCAGCCAAGCGTACGAGCAGTACTTC. Translation gives CASSQAYEQYF.

This chain's CDR3 is CASSYTSGEQYF. The CDR3, as DNA: TGTGCCAGCAGCTACACTAGCGGGGAGCAGTACTTC. The genes are TRBV7-9 and TRBJ2-7, with 9 bases matching TRBD2. CDR1 and CDR2 from the germline V gene are SEHNR and FQNEAQ (reference sequence). V gave up 4 bases and J gave up 7 bases; unmatched junction bases: 2. CDR3 length equals 12 residues.

The chain couples TRBV5-1 to TRBJ2-7; 16 bases align to TRBD2. The CDR3 is 16 amino acids. Germline V gives CDR1 SGHRS, CDR2 YFSETQ. The J segment lost 5 bases and the V segment lost 4 bases, leaving 6 bases of the junction unmatched. CDR3 sequence (DNA): TGCGCCAGCAGCCAGGGACTAGCGGGAGGGCGGAACGAGCAGTACTTC. This translates into CASSQGLAGGRNEQYF.

The rearrangement uses TRBV11-2 and TRBJ1-2; D remains ambiguous. The V and J ends lost 2 bases and 12 bases respectively, with 25 bases between them. CDR1 and CDR2 from the germline V gene are SGHAT and FQNNGV. The CDR3 has 16 residues. The CDR3 DNA reads as TGTGCCAGCAGCTTACCCGGGGTAGGGTCAAGTATGGCTAACACCTTC. Translating gives CASSLPGVGSSMANTF.

The chain has TRBV7-8 and TRBJ2-5; D gene unclear. CDR1 is SGHVS and CDR2 is FQNEAQ in the germline V gene. The CDR3 extends over 14 amino acids. The germline V and J ends were trimmed by 2 bases and 1 base, with 8 bases remaining between them. This chain's CDR3 is CASSLSIAQETQYF. The CDR3 bases are TGTGCCAGCAGCTTATCGATAGCCCAAGAGACCCAGTACTTC. Full variable domain (outside the CDR3, taken from reference TRBV7-8 and TRBJ2-5): GAGVSQSPRYKVAKRGQDVALRCDPISGHVSLFWYQQALGQGPEFLTYFQNEAQLDKSGLPSDRFFAERPEGSVSTLKIQRTQQEDSAVYLCASSLSIAQETQYFGPGTRLLVL.

The CDR3 region has the DNA TGTGCCAGCAGCTTAGAAGGCGGGACGGAATCTAAGGTCTACAATGAGCAGTTCTTC. Translation: CASSLEGGTESKVYNEQFF. The chain couples TRBV11-2 to TRBJ2-1; possible D gene TRBD2, 6 bases. The V gene lost 0 bases and the J gene lost 3 bases, with 21 bases spanning the gap. The CDR3 has 19 residues. From germline, CDR1 is SGHAT and CDR2 FQNNGV.

The chain links TRBV21-1 to TRBJ1-6; TRBD1, the table's D call, was not compared with the DNA. TRBV21-1 is deemed a pseudogene. The CDR3 covers 17 residues. The CDR3 DNA reads TGTGCCAGCAGTGATGGGCTACACATACATCATAATTCACCCCTCCACTTT. Translation gives CASSDGLHIHHNSPLHF.

The chain uses TRBV13 and TRBJ2-1; 15 bases agree with TRBD2. Per the germline V gene, CDR1 is PRHDT and CDR2 is FYEKMQ (reference sequence). The CDR3 is 16 residues long. The V segment lost 5 bases and the J segment 7 bases; nucleotides outside the gene matches: 6. The CDR3 DNA follows: TGTGCCAGCAGCCCTCGGACTAGCGGGAGGGTAAATGAGCAGTTCTTC. Amino acids: CASSPRTSGRVNEQFF. The full variable domain, rest sourced from reference TRBV13 and TRBJ2-1, is AAGVIQSPRHLIKEKRETATLKCYPIPRHDTVYWYQQGPGQDPQFLISFYEKMQSDKGSIPDRFSAQQFSDYHSELNMSSLELGDSALYFCASSPRTSGRVNEQFFGPGTRLTVL.

This sequence joins TRBV7-3 and TRBJ2-5; D is possibly TRBD1 (6 bases). The assigned J gene may be wrong: the sequence end matches TRBJ2-7 better. This CDR3 comprises 13 residues. Per the germline V gene, CDR1 is SGHTA and CDR2 is FQGTGA. CDR3 nucleotides: TGTGCCAGCAGCTTCCAACAGGGCTACGAGCAGTACTTC. This translates into CASSFQQGYEQYF.

The rearrangement joins TRBV5-1 to TRBJ2-7; no reliable D call. The CDR3 has 14 residues. CDR1 is SGHRS, CDR2 YFSETQ, per germline. Trimming left V 0 bases short and J 5 bases short, with 12 bases between. The CDR3 DNA follows: TGCGCCAGCAGCTTGGACGGCAGTATGGACGAGCAGTACTTC. It translates to CASSLDGSMDEQYF.

V and J are TRBV19 and TRBJ1-5; 8 bases are shared with TRBD1. In germline, CDR1 is LNHDA, CDR2 SQIVND (reference sequence). The CDR3 runs 16 residues. V was clipped by 3 bases and J by 8 bases; unmatched bases: 12. The CDR3 DNA reads TGTGCCAGTAGTATGTCTGGACAGGGCCTAGGGGAGCCCCAGCATTTT. Protein sequence: CASSMSGQGLGEPQHF.

This clone was seen a single time. V usage is TRBV6-1 and J usage is TRBJ1-2; D remains unclear. In germline, CDR1 is MNHNS, CDR2 SASEGT. The V and J ends lost 8 bases and 2 bases respectively, with 18 bases between them. The CDR3 contains 15 residues. The CDR3 sequence is CASRAAGPSNYGYTF. The CDR3 DNA is TGTGCCAGCCGGGCGGCAGGCCCCTCGAACTATGGCTACACCTTC.

The gene calls are TRBV25-1 and TRBJ2-3, with TRBD2 identical over 9 bases. With 1 base clipped from V and 6 bases from J, the junction kept 5 bases outside the gene matches. Germline V lookup: CDR1 MGHDK, CDR2 SYGVNS. This CDR3 spans 15 amino acids. This CDR3 reads CASSESLAGPDTQYF. For the CDR3, the DNA is TGTGCCAGCAGTGAATCGCTAGCGGGACCGGATACGCAGTATTTT.

This sequence joins TRBV5-8 and TRBJ2-5, with D possibly matching TRBD1 (7 bases). Germline V gives CDR1 SGHTS, CDR2 YDEGEE. The V end lost 4 bases, the J end lost 5 bases, and 18 bases lay between the germline ends. This CDR3 has 15 residues. The CDR3 loop reads CASSHGQGGRETQYF. CDR3 coding DNA: TGTGCCAGCAGCCACGGGCAGGGGGGAAGGGAGACCCAGTACTTC.

The rearrangement joins TRBV2 to TRBJ2-7, with D possibly TRBD1 on 6 matching bases. The CDR3 has 16 residues. Germline CDR1 and CDR2: SNHLY and FYNNEI. Trimming stripped 4 bases from V and 2 bases from J, with 18 bases between. The CDR3 nucleotides read TGTGCCAGCAGTGGGGGGCGACCTACTATTACCTACGAGCAGTACTTC. As protein: CASSGGRPTITYEQYF.

V usage is TRBV19 and J usage is TRBJ2-3; 11 positions agree with TRBD1. After removal of 7 bases from V and 3 bases from J, the junction contained 3 bases not matched to a gene. Looked up from germline, CDR1 is LNHDA and CDR2 is SQIVND (reference sequence). CDR3 size: 14 residues. The CDR3 is CASTDRGLTDTQYF. CDR3 bases: TGTGCCAGTACGGACAGGGGGCTGACAGATACGCAGTATTTT.